The 13 T cell receptor beta chains given below trace back to one sample, sequenced in a study of shared clonotypes between healthy human individuals. Here immunoSEQ multiplex PCR was the method, and the copy in TCRdb shows in-frame clones only, minus some. The repertoire consists of about 480,000 clones, with more than 65% occurring once and the leading ten covering over 10%. The source material was PBMCs. These receptors came from a middle-aged woman in good health. Some clones in this sample may be carry-over from other donors' samples.

About this clone itself: This CDR3 is also generated by other DNA sequences in the sample. V gene TRBV9 combines with J gene TRBJ2-7; D gene uncertain. The length of the CDR3 is 14 residues. Trimming removed 1 base at V and 0 bases at J, with 8 bases between. Germline CDR1 SGDLS, CDR2 YYNGEE. The CDR3 loop reads CASSVSTASYEQYF. In DNA, the CDR3 is TGTGCCAGCAGCGTATCTACAGCCTCCTACGAGCAGTACTTC.

V and J are TRBV7-9 and TRBJ2-5, with D possibly TRBD1 on 6 matching bases. With 5 bases removed from V and 5 bases from J, the gap between germline ends came to 15 bases. The germline gives CDR1 SEHNR, CDR2 FQNEAQ (reference sequence). The CDR3 is 14 residues long. The CDR3 spells CASSPGDIMETQYF. The CDR3 bases are TGTGCCAGCAGCCCCGGGGACATAATGGAGACCCAGTACTTC. The full variable domain, its missing parts supplied by reference TRBV7-9 and TRBJ2-5, is DTGVSQNPRHKITKRGQNVTFRCDPISEHNRLYWYRQTLGQGPEFLTYFQNEAQLEKSRLLSDRFSAERPKGSFSTLEIQRTEQGDSAMYLCASSPGDIMETQYFGPGTRLLVL.

The chain uses TRBV6-1 and TRBJ2-1; 8 bases line up with TRBD1. Germline V gives CDR1 MNHNS, CDR2 SASEGT. CDR3 size: 15 residues. The junction had 4 bases not matched to a gene; V was cut back by 3 bases and J by 3 bases. CDR3 loop: CASSDGQGLYNEQFF. The CDR3 nucleotides read TGTGCCAGCAGTGATGGACAGGGACTCTACAATGAGCAGTTCTTC.

V is TRBV9 and J is TRBJ2-3; 8 nucleotides line up with TRBD2. Germline lookup yields CDR1 SGDLS and CDR2 YYNGEE. V shed 4 bases, J shed 2 bases, and the junction held 9 bases outside the gene matches. The CDR3 contains 16 residues. CDR3 nucleotide sequence: TGTGCCAGCAGCCCCCCCAACGGGAGGGACACAGATACGCAGTATTTT. Protein: CASSPPNGRDTDTQYF.

The chain has TRBV4-3 and TRBJ2-7; D may correspond to TRBD1 or TRBD2 (5 bases each). Trimming stripped 0 bases from V and 0 bases from J, with 9 bases between. The CDR3 is made up of 15 amino acids. Germline V gene sequence: CDR1 LGHNA, CDR2 YSLEER. In DNA, the CDR3 is TGCGCCAGCAGCCAAGACGGGACGGCCTCCTACGAGCAGTACTTC. As protein: CASSQDGTASYEQYF.

This chain uses TRBV9 with TRBJ2-7; D possibly matches TRBD1 or TRBD2 (5 bases each). Trimming cost V 3 bases and J 6 bases, with 19 bases left between them. The CDR3 extends over 15 amino acids. Per the germline V gene, CDR1 is SGDLS and CDR2 is YYNGEE. CDR3: CASSARGARDGEQYF. The CDR3 DNA sequence: TGTGCCAGCAGCGCAAGGGGAGCCCGAGATGGCGAGCAGTACTTC.

The chain employs TRBV29-1 and TRBJ1-1, with D possibly TRBD1 on 6 matching bases. V shed 4 bases and J shed 4 bases, with 13 bases lying between them. The CDR3 contains 13 residues. Germline CDR1 SQVTM, CDR2 ANQGSEA. The CDR3: CSVVWGRATEAFF. CDR3 nucleotide sequence: TGCAGCGTTGTATGGGGGCGAGCCACTGAAGCTTTCTTT. Full variable domain (missing parts from reference TRBV29-1 and TRBJ1-1): SAVISQKPSRDICQRGTSLTIQCQVDSQVTMMFWYRQQPGQSLTLIATANQGSEATYESGFVIDKFPISRPNLTFSTLTVSNMSPEDSSIYLCSVVWGRATEAFFGQGTRLTVV.

This chain links TRBV28 with TRBJ2-3; 9 bases are shared with TRBD1. Germline loops: CDR1 MDHEN, CDR2 SYDVKM. This CDR3 has 17 residues. Trimming removed 5 bases from V and 2 bases from J; junction bases left unmatched: 11. The CDR3 reads CASSVPTRDRATDTQYF. The CDR3 region has the DNA TGTGCCAGCAGTGTGCCGACCCGGGACAGGGCCACAGATACGCAGTATTTT.

The J gene is TRBJ2-3, the V gene TRBV2; tentative D call: TRBD2 (5 bases). Germline loops: CDR1 SNHLY, CDR2 FYNNEI. The length of the CDR3 is 16 residues. The V and J ends lost 7 bases and 2 bases respectively, with 19 bases between them. The CDR3 is CASTFGGGGFTDTQYF. The CDR3 DNA follows: TGTGCCAGCACCTTTGGAGGAGGAGGATTCACAGATACGCAGTATTTT.

As concerns this clone: Other DNA sequences of this sample code for an identical CDR3. This sequence joins TRBV6-6 and TRBJ2-7; no firm D call. V was trimmed by 0 bases and J by 2 bases, leaving 2 bases between them. This CDR3 spans 12 amino acids. CDR1 is MNHNY and CDR2 is SVGAGI in the germline V gene (reference sequence). The CDR3 reads CASSYSPYEQYF. In DNA form, the CDR3 reads TGTGCCAGCAGTTACTCCCCCTACGAGCAGTACTTC.

The rearrangement joins TRBV7-3 to TRBJ2-2; no firm D call. The CDR3 totals 14 residues. Between the trimmed V and J ends, which lost 3 bases and 5 bases, there was a span of 10 bases. Germline values: CDR1 SGHTA, CDR2 FQGTGA. Here the CDR3 DNA reads TGTGCCAGCAGCTTCGGTTCCGATACCGGGGAGCTGTTTTTT. Translation gives CASSFGSDTGELFF.

This CDR3 is CASSPVGTGDETQYF. CDR3 coding DNA: TGTGCCAGCTCACCAGTCGGGACAGGGGACGAGACCCAGTACTTC. This chain uses TRBV18 with TRBJ2-5; TRBD1 aligns across 10 bases. This CDR3 has 15 amino acids. V lost 2 bases to trimming and J lost 5 bases; unmatched junction nucleotides: 5. Germline CDR1 and CDR2: KGHSH and LQKENI.

The gene calls are TRBV28 and TRBJ2-2; D is unclear. CDR1 and CDR2 (germline): MDHEN, SYDVKM. The CDR3 is 11 amino acids. The germline V and J ends were trimmed by 5 bases and 6 bases, with 4 bases remaining between them. CDR3: CASSRPGELFF. Here the CDR3 DNA reads TGTGCCAGCAGTCGGCCCGGGGAGCTGTTTTTT. Combining the CDR3 with reference TRBV28 and TRBJ2-2 gives the whole variable domain DVKVTQSSRYLVKRTGEKVFLECVQDMDHENMFWYRQDPGLGLRLIYFSYDVKMKEKGDIPEGYSVSREKKERFSLILESASTNQTSMYLCASSRPGELFFGEGSRLTVL.